This TCR beta chain was captured in a study of graft-versus-host responses after intestinal transplantation. On the study more broadly: Transplants given to recipients were multivisceral, liver-intestinal, or isolated intestinal. Anti-thymocyte globulin induction, then tacrolimus and steroids for around 3 years, went to all recipients.

With regard to this clone: Its antigen is not identified. This sample includes further DNA sequences coding for the same CDR3.

Sequencing was performed with immunoSEQ multiplex PCR; in TCRdb, only in-frame clones are kept and a portion is missing. The sample holds around 130,000 clones, roughly nine tenths seen once. General study points: Early post-transplant declines in HvG were associated with peak levels of circulating GvH clones. There were GvH clones found in recipient marrow, and some of them appeared first in ileum or blood.

With 5 bases clipped from V and 2 bases from J, the junction kept 6 bases outside the gene matches. The CDR3 covers 14 residues. Germline CDR1 SGHRS, CDR2 YFSETQ. Specimen: unstimulated CD4+ T cells sorted from spleen or lymph node cells, collected before intestinal transplant. The chain uses TRBV5-1 and TRBJ1-1; 7 nucleotides align to TRBD1. This clonotype was sampled from a human donor who received an intestinal transplant. CDR3 in amino acids: CASSLGQSNTEAFF. CDR3 in DNA: TGCGCCAGCAGTCTGGGACAGTCAAACACTGAAGCTTTCTTT.